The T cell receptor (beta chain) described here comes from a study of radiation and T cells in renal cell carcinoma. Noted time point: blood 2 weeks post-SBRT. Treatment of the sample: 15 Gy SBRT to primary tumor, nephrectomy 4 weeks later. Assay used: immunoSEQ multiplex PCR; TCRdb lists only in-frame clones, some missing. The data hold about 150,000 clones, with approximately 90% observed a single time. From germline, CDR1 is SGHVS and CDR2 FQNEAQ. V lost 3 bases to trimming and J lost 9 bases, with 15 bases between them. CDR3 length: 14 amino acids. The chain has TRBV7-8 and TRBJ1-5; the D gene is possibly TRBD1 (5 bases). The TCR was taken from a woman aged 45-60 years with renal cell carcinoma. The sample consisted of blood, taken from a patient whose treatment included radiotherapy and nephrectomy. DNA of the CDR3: TGTGCCAGCAGCTTTGACAGCGCTTCAATGCCCCAGCATTTT. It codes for CASSFDSASMPQHF.